This entry features one TCR beta chain sequence. Its antigen is not yet known. The sample holds no much larger clone one base away, and base qualities are not on file. The source of the sample is a study of cytomegalovirus exposure and HLA in healthy donors (dated by TCRdb to 2016 to 2017). Notes on the research overall: An earlier analysis of roughly 570 of the donors reported about 300 Gb of sequence data and 117 million unique TCR beta sequences obtained from roughly 180 million T cells. Rather than drawing on any new phenotypic data, the later analysis identified candidate immune exposures from TCR beta sequences and the way those sequences occurred across donors. An early release covering approximately 600 HLA-typed donors comprised approximately 290 gigabases of sequencing data and roughly 85 million unique TCR sequences. A separate validation cohort of over 95 different subjects was used in addition to the 666-subject first cohort. To decide whether each TCR beta V gene segment behaved as functional or pseudogenic, an earlier analysis of some 580 of the donors relied on high-throughput TCR beta sequencing. High-throughput TCR immunosequencing, statistical association of individual TCRs with disease status, and machine learning were combined to predict cytomegalovirus infection status. A later genetic analysis took genome-wide SNP genotypes for about three fifths of the 666 donors and used that subset as a discovery cohort. Donor age, sex, ethnicity and CMV serostatus were compiled alongside the repertoire data. To study patterns of TCR occurrence, a later analysis re-analyzed previously published TCR beta repertoires from just over 650 donors and added high-resolution HLA genotyping. The study was designed to test whether signatures of past pathogen exposure could be identified by cataloging public T cell receptors. Of the 300 to 450 genotyped donors, over 80% were placed in the genetic ancestry cluster associated with self-reported Caucasian donors. About five DR-DQ haplotypes were treated as single units for association and clustering because of strong linkage in the cohort. Typing coverage differed by locus: A, B, C, DRB1 and DQB1 were typed in about 620-630 donors, DQA1 in 522, DPA1 in approximately 610, and DPB1 in about 450. HLA typing included class I and class II loci at four-digit resolution. On average, roughly 250,000 unique TCR beta nucleotide sequences were sequenced per donor among roughly 430 genotyped donors of the cohort, with around 19% of those sequences being non-productive. All discovery cohort repertoires had been generated using a single sequencing platform. Using immunosequencing, the study profiled T cell repertoires from 640 or so subjects and related those repertoires to cytomegalovirus serostatus. What the research found in general, with its limitations: Correlated functional status among segregating V segments might be attributable to linkage disequilibrium, but an unknown experimental factor could not be ruled out. Because some donors lacked HLA typing at each locus, the association tests relied only on the typed subset. V-gene and J-gene trimming of TCR beta chains was associated with a missense DCLRE1C variant in a later genetic analysis, and the association was replicated in an independent cohort. The authors suggested that the approach could potentially be extended to other disease states and immunological phenotypes. An earlier analysis of 450 to 750 of the donors showed that most TCR beta V segments appeared in productive rearrangements either about 87% or about 30% of the time, which broadly matched IMGT annotations. Over 15 rarely observed V segments, including chromosome 9 orphons, were excluded from the earlier analysis of 550 to 700 of the donors because counts were too low. A further reported finding was that TCR beta sequences accurately predicted the HLA-A and HLA-B alleles for most subjects in the first cohort. In a later analysis, HLA-associated TCR beta chains showed more clonal expansion and lower generation probabilities than non-associated chains that were equally common. A cluster of highly shared sequence variants was judged likely to represent a technical artifact of the sequencing pipeline. According to a later analysis, most CMV-associated TCR beta chains appeared to be HLA-restricted, and the HLA associations seemed to be driven largely by CMV exposure. The study gave a list of roughly 150 TCR beta chains associated with cytomegalovirus. Roughly uniform sequencing depth across donors was assumed in presence/absence analyses, although this assumption may not hold. When HLA alleles, especially DR and DQ, strongly co-occurred, attributing TCR associations to individual alleles was difficult. In a later analysis, about 17,000 TCR beta sequences were associated with specific HLA alleles at a false discovery rate of 0.05. According to a later analysis, parvovirus B19, influenza, CMV and Epstein-Barr virus appeared linked to several top co-occurrence clusters. In both the original and validation cohorts, the classifier was reported to diagnose cytomegalovirus status with high specificity and sensitivity. CMV serostatus was the only immune exposure information available for the cohort. While some public TCRs were present in many individuals, most TCR sequences turned up only very rarely across donors. In vitro tests confirmed that a few of the cytomegalovirus-associated TCR beta chains recognize cytomegalovirus antigens. The cohort was sequenced for TCR beta chains only, and without alpha or paired-chain data the features that could be detected were limited. Some IMGT-functional V segments, including TRBV6-2 and TRBV6-3, could not be distinguished by the 87-base-pair reads and were therefore excluded. A later analysis found that TCR association rates varied across HLA loci, with DRB1 alleles showing the most associated TCRs and HLA-C alleles the fewest. According to a later genetic analysis, donors in an Asian-associated ancestry cluster had fewer N-insertions in productive TCRs than the approximately 610-donor mean.

The cohort was made up of 666 healthy bone marrow donors. At the time of sampling, every cohort member was nominally healthy, though immune exposures that went unrecorded were likely present. The donor was CMV seropositive and belonged to the group of more than 250 seropositive cohort members. A peripheral blood sample was collected from each donor, and TCR beta sequencing was performed on peripheral blood mononuclear cells. Genomic DNA extraction from the blood cell samples was performed with the Qiagen DNeasy Blood Extraction Kit. Reading the germline V gene gives CDR1 SGHDT and CDR2 YYEEEE. The CDR3 contains 14 residues, cysteine and phenylalanine counted. Only the CDR3 portion is preserved as DNA: 42 bases, with reading frame beginning at the first base. After removal of 0 bases from V and 9 bases from J, the junction retains 3 bases not matched to a gene. Libraries were prepared through the immunoSEQ multiplex PCR assay. For the multiplex PCR, a mixture combining 60 forward primers for TCR Vbeta segments and 13 reverse primers for TCR Jbeta segments was used. Amplification of the CDR3 region of rearranged TCR beta genes was performed with a multiplex PCR assay on genomic DNA. The Illumina HiSeq System was used to sequence the amplified TCR beta libraries as 87-base-pair reads. The paper's data handling went like this. A later analysis counted 65 million to 90 million unique TCR beta chains across the 640 or so repertoires, and 9 million to 14 million of these chains were shared by at least two donors. Raw reads were error-corrected and collapsed into unique sequences with a nearest-neighbor algorithm that merged closely related sequences to remove PCR and sequencing errors. To assign V, D and J gene segments, CDR3 sequences were aligned to IMGT reference sequences. For a sequence to be retained, a match of at least six nucleotides was required to both a V gene segment and a J gene segment. A rearrangement counted as productive if the CDR3 had no stop codons and remained in frame with V and J, and every other rearrangement counted as non-productive. Following IMGT convention, CDR3 was defined as the stretch from the second conserved V-encoded cysteine to the conserved J-encoded phenylalanine. The earlier analysis of about 640 of the donors excluded any sequence lacking an unambiguous match to a single V gene segment. An earlier analysis of a few hundred of the donors called V segments functional above 56.7% productive rearrangements and segregating when the between-donor standard deviation exceeded 5%. To diagnose cytomegalovirus status from the catalog of TCR beta chain sequences, a statistical classification framework was built. A later analysis assigned V and J genes by comparing TCR nucleotide sequences with IMGT/GENE-DB human TR gene sequences. A later analysis assigned CDR3 sequences and most-parsimonious VDJ recombination scenarios with the TCRdist pipeline. In a later analysis, each TCR beta chain was defined by its CDR3 amino acid sequence together with its V-gene family, and reads lacking a unique V-gene family were excluded. As a way to deal with suspected cross-contamination and a sequencing artifact, a later analysis dropped 450 to 600 nucleotide sequences that were highly shared and had low generation probability. In a later analysis, a clonal expansion index was calculated for each public chain from normalized within-repertoire ranks of inferred template counts. Generation probabilities in a later analysis came from a VDJ recombination model fitted to out-of-frame rearrangements, and those results were checked against IGoR. A later analysis scored TCR-TCR, TCR-HLA and TCR-CMV co-occurrence with hypergeometric tests, applying a repertoire-size bias correction to TCR pairs. To estimate false discovery rates, a later analysis permuted the HLA or CMV assignments 20 times. In a later analysis, co-occurring TCRs were grouped using DBSCAN, with TCRdist sequence similarity added in when clustering inside HLA-allele-positive subsets. Co-occurrence clustering excluded repertoires with fewer than 30,000 or more than 120,000 public chains, plus five with anomalous nucleotide sharing. Imported from immuneACCESS, the table was reduced by TCRdb to in-frame sequences with V and J called. These copies leave out some clones; in studies compared against another copy, an unresolved V gene accounts for under half, and the cause of the remainder is not known. V and J calls and clone size are given by that table; D and trimming were obtained from the DNA. In this sample the table shows approximately 85,000 clones, about four fifths of which occur a single time. About a third of the sample belongs to the ten largest clones.

The rearranged segments are TRBV5-6 and TRBJ2-5; 12 middle bases align to TRBD2. This sequence was found in a man aged 50 or older in good health and CMV-seropositive. Material: PBMCs. The CDR3: CASSLALAGGSQYF. The DNA sequence reads TGTGCCAGCAGCTTGGCCCTAGCGGGGGGGTCCCAGTACTTC.